This TCR beta chain originates from a study of regulatory T cells in long-lasting Graves disease. Arm-PCR with iRepertoire HTBI primers amplified the CDR3 regions for these TCR beta libraries. In TCRdb, the multiplex PCR reads were re-called with MiXCR into one record per CDR3 protein. This repertoire shows 350,000 to 450,000 distinct CDR3 sequences, around 17% found once; its top ten account for 25% to 30%. Regarding time point: newly diagnosed GD, antithyroid drugs for less than 3 months. Construction of the TCR library relied on RNA isolated from PBMCs. This clonotype was observed many times. Germline values: CDR1 SGHNT, CDR2 YYREEE (reference sequence). The CDR3 length is 15 residues. The V gene lost 4 bases and the J gene lost 5 bases, with 18 bases spanning the gap. These data also featured in a second study, about T cells in Graves' hyperthyroidism and ophthalmopathy. That work contributes: Uncontrolled infection, other autoimmune disease, pregnancy and lactation each barred patients from inclusion.

The chain is built from TRBV5-4 and TRBJ1-1; no definite D call. Sequenced here: peripheral blood mononuclear cells (PBMCs), sampled at new diagnosis, from a patient treated with antithyroid drugs. This TCR was sampled from a man aged 40-49 years with Graves disease. The CDR3 reads CASSLARISVTEAFF. The CDR3 region has the DNA TGTGCCAGCAGCCTGGCGCGTATTTCCGTTACTGAAGCTTTCTTT. Full variable domain (remainder filled in from reference TRBV5-4 and TRBJ1-1): ETGVTQSPTHLIKTRGQQVTLRCSSQSGHNTVSWYQQALGQGPQFIFQYYREEENGRGNFPPRFSGLQFPNYSSELNVNALELDDSALYLCASSLARISVTEAFFGQGTRLTVV.